The 15 T cell receptor beta chains listed next were all sequenced from one sample in a study of blood T cell repertoires in COVID-19. The table came from immunoSEQ multiplex PCR; TCRdb's copy has only in-frame clones and leaves some out. The sample records more than 200,000 clones, around 89% being singletons. The sequenced sample consisted of PBMCs or T cells enriched from blood (not recorded which). The receptors shown here come from a woman under 40 who had recovered from COVID-19.

This clone was detected a few times. This chain joins TRBV6-2 or TRBV6-3 and TRBJ1-1; D gene ambiguous. CDR1 is MNHEY, CDR2 SVGEGT, per germline. Trimming stripped 0 bases from V and 5 bases from J, with 7 bases between. The CDR3 has 13 amino acids. CDR3 in amino acids: CASSYSVRTEAFF. The CDR3 DNA follows: TGTGCCAGCAGTTACTCGGTGCGGACTGAAGCTTTCTTT.

The J gene is TRBJ2-1, the V gene TRBV28; tentative D call: TRBD2 (5 bases). Germline V CDR1 and CDR2: MDHEN, SYDVKM. V was cut by 4 bases and J by 12 bases, with 16 bases left in between. The CDR3 loop spans 13 amino acids. CDR3 nucleotide sequence: TGTGCCAGCAGTTCACTAGTGGTCGTCGGGCAGTTCTTC. Encoded protein: CASSSLVVVGQFF.

This clone was recorded only once. The chain joins TRBV18 to TRBJ2-1; 11 bases fit TRBD2. The J segment lost 0 bases and the V segment lost 4 bases, leaving 11 bases of the junction unmatched. This CDR3 contains 19 residues. CDR1 and CDR2 from the germline V gene are KGHSH and LQKENI. The CDR3 spells CASSRSGLAGLSSYNEQFF. The CDR3 DNA reads as TGTGCCAGCTCACGGTCTGGACTAGCGGGTTTGAGCTCCTACAATGAGCAGTTCTTC.

The chain couples TRBV29-1 to TRBJ1-1, with unresolved D. Trimming cost V 4 bases and J 5 bases, with 14 bases left between them. The length of the CDR3 is 13 residues. Germline values: CDR1 SQVTM, CDR2 ANQGSEA. Here the CDR3 reads CSVVPRPTTEAFF. DNA of the CDR3: TGCAGCGTTGTACCCAGGCCCACAACTGAAGCTTTCTTT.

This chain uses TRBV28 with TRBJ1-1; TRBD1 matches at 7 bases. The CDR3 loop spans 16 amino acids. Germline V gene sequence: CDR1 MDHEN, CDR2 SYDVKM. V lost 5 bases and J lost 5; bases outside the gene matches: 14. CDR3 bases: TGTGCCAGCAGTCCCGGATCACTGACAGGGAAGACTGAAGCTTTCTTT. Amino acid sequence: CASSPGSLTGKTEAFF.

The J gene is TRBJ2-1, the V gene TRBV7-9, with 8 positions matching TRBD2. The CDR3 runs 15 residues. Germline-derived CDR1 and CDR2 are SEHNR and FQNEAQ (reference sequence). J gave up 2 bases and V 5 bases, and 5 bases lay outside the gene matches. The CDR3 nucleotides read TGTGCCAGCAGCCGGCTAGCGGGCGCCTACAATGAGCAGTTCTTC. Amino acid sequence: CASSRLAGAYNEQFF.

The V and J genes are TRBV24-1 and TRBJ2-1; 8 nucleotides match TRBD2. This CDR3 has 16 residues. Looked up from germline, CDR1 is KGHDR and CDR2 is SFDVKD. The V segment lost 5 bases and the J segment 3 bases; nucleotides outside the gene matches: 8. The CDR3 sequence is CATSGFVAGSYNEQFF. The DNA for the CDR3 is TGTGCCACCAGTGGATTCGTAGCGGGAAGCTACAATGAGCAGTTCTTC.

The chain has TRBV5-4 and TRBJ2-1, with 9 positions matching TRBD2. This CDR3 is built from 15 residues. V shed 0 bases, J shed 4 bases, and the junction held 2 bases outside the gene matches. Germline loops: CDR1 SGHNT, CDR2 YYREEE (reference sequence). CDR3 region: CASSLGGRGYNEQFF. CDR3 nucleotides: TGTGCCAGCAGCTTGGGCGGGAGGGGGTACAATGAGCAGTTCTTC.

The rearrangement uses TRBV28 and TRBJ1-1; 7 positions agree with TRBD1. The CDR3 sequence is 15 residues long. The V gene end was trimmed by 4 bases and the J gene end by 0 bases; junction bases not matched to a gene: 5. Germline CDR1 MDHEN, CDR2 SYDVKM. CDR3 DNA: TGTGCCAGCAGTTGGGGGACAGTTATGAACACTGAAGCTTTCTTT. It specifies CASSWGTVMNTEAFF.

The chain couples TRBV29-1 to TRBJ2-1; 8 bases match TRBD2. This CDR3 has 15 amino acids. In germline, CDR1 is SQVTM, CDR2 ANQGSEA. Unmatched junction bases numbered 17, after V lost 8 bases and J lost 8 bases. The chain's CDR3 is CSTWGGLGVRDEQFF. The CDR3 coding sequence is TGCAGCACCTGGGGGGGACTAGGGGTTCGTGATGAGCAGTTCTTC.

The rearrangement joins TRBV30 to TRBJ1-1; D unresolved. CDR3 length: 15 amino acids. Trimming took off 0 bases at V and 1 base at J, with 12 bases between the two ends. Germline assignment: CDR1 GTSNPN and CDR2 SVGIG (reference sequence). CDR3 DNA sequence: TGTGCCTGGAGTGTAGCTGTAGGAGCGAACACTGAAGCTTTCTTT. This sequence encodes CAWSVAVGANTEAFF.

The rearrangement joins TRBV16 to TRBJ1-2, with TRBD1 matching 8 bases. CDR1 and CDR2 (germline): KGHSY, FQNENV. V dropped 0 bases and J dropped 3; count of bases not matched to a gene: 6. The CDR3 is made up of 16 amino acids. This CDR3 reads CASSQSVTGADYGYTF. CDR3 sequence (DNA): TGTGCCAGCAGCCAATCGGTGACAGGGGCTGACTATGGCTACACCTTC.

In this sample, this clone turned up a few times. The J gene is TRBJ1-6, the V gene TRBV13; 11 bases line up with TRBD1. This CDR3 is built from 20 residues. CDR1 and CDR2 from the germline V gene are PRHDT and FYEKMQ (reference sequence). V lost 2 bases, J lost 0 bases, and 9 bases stayed unmatched. CDR3 in DNA: TGTGCCAGCAGCTTAAAGGACAGGGGGCATTTGAGCTCCTATAATTCACCCCTCCACTTT. It encodes CASSLKDRGHLSSYNSPLHF.

The chain links TRBV2 to TRBJ1-5; D remains unclear. This CDR3 comprises 15 residues. Trimming left V 1 base short and J 3 bases short, with 10 bases between. In germline, CDR1 is SNHLY, CDR2 FYNNEI. Here the CDR3 reads CASSEGPGYNQPQHF. Here the CDR3 DNA reads TGTGCCAGCAGTGAAGGCCCAGGCTACAATCAGCCCCAGCATTTT.

This chain uses TRBV5-4 with TRBJ1-5; D is unresolved. CDR1 SGHNT and CDR2 YYREEE come from the germline V gene (reference sequence). The length of the CDR3 is 15 residues. The V end was cut by 1 base, the J end by 1 base, with 9 bases between. CDR3 sequence: CASSLYPGSNQPQHF. The CDR3 DNA reads as TGTGCCAGCAGCTTGTATCCGGGGAGCAATCAGCCCCAGCATTTT.